The entry below describes one TCR beta chain. These data come from a study of T cells expressing NK-cell markers. Across the whole study: Seropositivity for HCMV was found in seven of the eight sequenced donors, with one seronegative.

TCRdb reprocessed the 5' RACE reads and reports one entry per CDR3 protein, with no DNA. Its clone listing holds about 30,000 distinct CDR3 sequences. Germline-derived CDR1 and CDR2 are SNHLY and FYNNEI. The CDR3 sequence is 15 residues long. The TCR sequence derives from a woman aged 18-69 years in good health. The chain combines TRBV2 with TRBJ2-7. The material sequenced was blood T cells: a sorted CD56 or NKG2C T cell subset, CD4+ or CD8+ T cells, or bulk PBMC T cells (not recorded which). The CDR3 protein is CASSEARMGSYEQYF.